These T cell receptor beta chains were read from a single sample in a study of shared clonotypes between healthy human individuals. The protocol was immunoSEQ multiplex PCR, while the TCRdb copy is restricted to in-frame clones and leaves out a portion. The repertoire consists of 2,500,000 or so clones, with approximately 90% occurring once and the leading ten covering 0.37%. Sequences were obtained from naive CD4+ T cells from PBMCs. These receptors originate from a man younger than 30 in good health. Some clones in this sample may be carry-over from other donors' samples. Both conserved end residues are part of each CDR3. Each record gives: J gene, V gene, D gene, clone size, CDR3 protein, CDR3 DNA. The D gene is left open where the match is weak. A row's size may be missing; if present it is once, few, many or a size class.

J gene: TRBJ2-3; V gene: TRBV11-2; D gene: .; clone size: once; CDR3 protein: CASSLFGAASQYTQYF; CDR3 DNA: TGTGCCAGCAGCTTATTCGGGGCAGCCTCCCAATATACGCAGTATTTT
J gene: TRBJ2-2; V gene: TRBV4-1; D gene: TRBD2; clone size: .; CDR3 protein: CASGRRAGINTGELFF; CDR3 DNA: TGCGCCAGCGGACGGAGAGCGGGAATTAACACCGGGGAGCTGTTTTTT
J gene: TRBJ1-3; V gene: TRBV21-1; D gene: .; clone size: .; CDR3 protein: CASSKPLRATISGNTIYF; CDR3 DNA: TGTGCCAGCAGCAAACCTTTGCGGGCGACAATCTCTGGAAACACCATATATTTT
J gene: TRBJ2-7; V gene: TRBV18; D gene: TRBD2; clone size: .; CDR3 protein: CASSKLAGWQYF; CDR3 DNA: TGTGCCAGCTCAAAACTAGCGGGATGGCAGTACTTC
J gene: TRBJ1-2; V gene: TRBV5-1; D gene: TRBD1; clone size: .; CDR3 protein: CASSWSRGQGYGYTF; CDR3 DNA: TGCGCCAGCAGCTGGTCGAGGGGGCAGGGCTATGGCTACACCTTC
J gene: TRBJ1-6; V gene: TRBV7-3; D gene: .; clone size: .; CDR3 protein: CASSRRTGHRRAERDSPLHF; CDR3 DNA: TGTGCCAGCAGCCGCCGTACGGGACATAGGAGGGCTGAAAGAGATTCACCCCTCCACTTT
J gene: TRBJ2-1; V gene: TRBV29-1; D gene: .; clone size: .; CDR3 protein: CSAQRPSLEQFF; CDR3 DNA: TGCAGCGCTCAACGACCATCCCTTGAGCAGTTCTTC
J gene: TRBJ1-2; V gene: TRBV5-1; D gene: TRBD1; clone size: .; CDR3 protein: CASSAGTGFYGYTF; CDR3 DNA: TGCGCCAGCAGCGCGGGGACAGGCTTCTATGGCTACACCTTC
J gene: TRBJ2-5; V gene: TRBV10-1; D gene: TRBD1; clone size: .; CDR3 protein: CASIGRGQQETQYF; CDR3 DNA: TGCGCCAGCATCGGTAGGGGACAGCAAGAGACCCAGTACTTC
J gene: TRBJ2-2; V gene: TRBV5-1; D gene: TRBD2; clone size: .; CDR3 protein: CASTPGGNTGELFF; CDR3 DNA: TGCGCCAGCACCCCGGGGGGGAACACCGGGGAGCTGTTTTTT
J gene: TRBJ2-3; V gene: TRBV7-7; D gene: TRBD2; clone size: .; CDR3 protein: CASSPSGITDTQYF; CDR3 DNA: TGTGCCAGCAGCCCTAGCGGAATCACAGATACGCAGTATTTT
J gene: TRBJ2-2; V gene: TRBV6-5; D gene: .; clone size: .; CDR3 protein: CASRVLSTGELFF; CDR3 DNA: TGTGCCAGCAGGGTCCTCTCGACCGGGGAGCTGTTTTTT
J gene: TRBJ1-1; V gene: TRBV28; D gene: .; clone size: .; CDR3 protein: CASSFLDPKREAFF; CDR3 DNA: TGTGCCAGCAGTTTTCTGGACCCCAAAAGGGAGGCTTTCTTT